What follows describes a single TCR beta chain. TCRdb's table, derived via immunoSEQ multiplex PCR, lists solely in-frame clones and lacks some. The sample holds 130,000 to 150,000 clones, 60% to 80% seen once. Germline CDR1 and CDR2: MDHEN and SYDVKM. Trimming removed 6 bases at V and 2 bases at J, with 14 bases between. The CDR3 covers 15 residues. The sample originates from a study of blood T cell repertoires in COVID-19. The clonotype comes from a man in his forties or fifties with active or convalescent COVID-19. The sequencing sample was made of peripheral blood. This chain connects TRBV28 to TRBJ1-5, with D hard to call. The CDR3 nucleotides are TGTGCCAGCAGCCCCCATGAGGGAGGCAATCAGCCCCAGCATTTT. Amino acids: CASSPHEGGNQPQHF.